This TCR beta chain was observed in a study of response to subunit inactivated influenza vaccine. Study findings and constraints: Researchers suggested that each seasonal influenza vaccination recruits few new T cells.

Using its own MiXCR run on the RT-PCR reads, TCRdb lists one record per CDR3 protein. The data show some 480,000 distinct CDR3 sequences, roughly 9.7% seen once. About this clonotype itself: What it recognizes is unknown.

The CDR3 is 15 amino acids. Trimming left V 4 bases short and J 4 bases short, with 18 bases between. CDR1 is SQVTM and CDR2 is ANQGSEA in the germline V gene. The starting material was PBMCs from blood, obtained roughly 47 days after vaccination. The chain links TRBV29-1 to TRBJ2-3; D may be TRBD2 (5 bases). The receptor comes from a man in his forties or fifties who received an inactivated influenza vaccine. CDR3: CSVARRLGVPDTQYF. In DNA, the CDR3 is TGCAGCGTTGCTCGTCGTTTGGGAGTCCCAGATACGCAGTATTTT.